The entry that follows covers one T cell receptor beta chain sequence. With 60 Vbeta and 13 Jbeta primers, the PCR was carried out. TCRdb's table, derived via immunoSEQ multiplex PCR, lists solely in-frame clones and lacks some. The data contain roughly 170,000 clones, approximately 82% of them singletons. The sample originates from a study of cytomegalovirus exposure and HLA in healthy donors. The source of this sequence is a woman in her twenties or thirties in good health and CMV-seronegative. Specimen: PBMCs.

The CDR3 region has the DNA TGTGCCAGCTCCGAGAGACATCCGGGACTAGCGGGGTCCACCGGGGAGCTGTTTTTT. It specifies CASSERHPGLAGSTGELFF. The V call is TRBV18, the J call TRBJ2-2; TRBD2 agrees at 13 bases. The CDR3 is 19 amino acids. Germline V gene lookup returns CDR1 KGHSH and CDR2 LQKENI. The J segment lost 4 bases and the V segment lost 6 bases, leaving 14 bases of the junction unmatched. Filled out from reference TRBV18 and TRBJ2-2, the complete variable domain reads NAGVMQNPRHLVRRRGQEARLRCSPMKGHSHVYWYRQLPEEGLKFMVYLQKENIIDESGMPKERFSAEFPKEGPSILRIQQVVRGDSAAYFCASSERHPGLAGSTGELFFGEGSRLTVL.